The rows below give T cell receptor beta chains drawn from one sample of a study of T-cell reconstitution after alpha-beta-depleted transplantation in children. TCRdb re-analysed the PCR reads in MiXCR, keeping a single row per CDR3 protein. The data hold about 580,000 distinct CDR3 sequences, with 23% observed a single time. Sequences were derived from PBMCs, mostly from graft donor cells, sampled 360 days after TCRalphabeta/CD19-depleted stem cell transplant. These receptors were obtained from a boy under two years old who had a stem cell transplant for acute myeloid leukemia, so the T cells may come from the graft donor. Each CDR3 is given with its conserved first and last residue. Each record gives: V gene, clone size, CDR3 length, J gene, D gene, CDR3 protein, CDR3 DNA. The D gene is left open where the match is weak. Not every row has a clone size; where given, it reads once, few, many or a size class.

TRBV4-2	many	15	TRBJ2-5	.	CASSQDSDSKETQYF	TGTGCCAGCAGCCAAGATTCAGACAGCAAAGAGACCCAGTACTTC
TRBV28	few	14	TRBJ2-1	TRBD2	CASSPAGGLDEQFF	TGTGCCAGCAGTCCAGCGGGGGGGCTGGATGAGCAGTTCTTC
TRBV20-1	.	17	TRBJ2-1	.	CSARVPHGGEGYNEQFF	TGCAGTGCTAGAGTACCACATGGGGGCGAGGGCTACAATGAGCAGTTCTTC
TRBV20-1	many	15	TRBJ1-2	TRBD1	CSARPDRGHSYGYTF	TGCAGTGCTAGACCGGACAGGGGGCACTCCTATGGCTACACCTTC
TRBV19	many	11	TRBJ2-2	.	CASIGAGELFF	TGTGCCAGTATTGGGGCCGGGGAGCTGTTTTTT
TRBV27	many	14	TRBJ2-5	.	CASSFSRAGETQYF	TGTGCCAGCAGTTTCAGCAGGGCCGGAGAGACCCAGTACTTC
TRBV4-1	.	14	TRBJ2-2	.	CASSQGMVAGELFF	TGCGCCAGCAGCCAAGGAATGGTGGCCGGGGAGCTGTTTTTT
TRBV7-2	.	12	TRBJ2-7	.	CASSFHLYEQYF	TGTGCCAGCAGCTTTCACCTCTACGAGCAGTACTTC
TRBV7-9	few	16	TRBJ1-1	.	CASSPVLLGMNTEAFF	TGTGCCAGCAGCCCGGTCCTCCTGGGGATGAACACTGAAGCTTTCTTT
TRBV27	many	14	TRBJ2-5	TRBD1	CASSFVQGASTQYF	TGTGCCAGCAGTTTTGTGCAGGGGGCTAGTACCCAGTACTTC
TRBV12-3/TRBV12-4	once	14	TRBJ1-1	.	CASKTGTMNTEAFF	TGTGCCAGCAAAACGGGGACCATGAACACTGAAGCTTTCTTT
TRBV6-1	.	15	TRBJ2-1	.	CASGRSETLYNEQFF	TGTGCCAGCGGCAGGAGTGAGACGTTATACAATGAGCAGTTCTTC
TRBV2	many	16	TRBJ2-5	.	CASRPMEDAGVKTQYF	TGTGCCAGCAGACCTATGGAGGATGCAGGGGTAAAGACCCAGTACTTC
TRBV7-2	few	14	TRBJ2-5	TRBD2	CASSPGLARETQYF	TGTGCCAGCAGCCCGGGACTAGCGCGAGAGACCCAGTACTTC
TRBV5-6	many	11	TRBJ2-1	.	CASSFWDEQFF	TGTGCCAGCAGCTTCTGGGATGAGCAGTTCTTC
TRBV29-1	many	15	TRBJ1-1	TRBD1	CSVEDRRQGYTEAFF	TGCAGCGTTGAAGATCGCCGACAGGGGTACACTGAAGCTTTCTTT
TRBV6-1	.	17	TRBJ1-4	TRBD1	CASSSLGQTATNEKLFF	TGTGCCAGCAGCTCCCTGGGACAGACGGCAACTAATGAAAAACTGTTTTTT
TRBV20-1	few	15	TRBJ1-4	.	CSAAAPGRSYEKLFF	TGCAGTGCTGCCGCGCCCGGCAGGAGTTATGAAAAACTGTTTTTT
TRBV6-5	.	15	TRBJ1-5	.	CASSSLEGLNQPQHF	TGTGCCAGCAGTTCCCTTGAGGGACTCAATCAGCCCCAGCATTTT
TRBV29-1	.	10	TRBJ1-1	.	CSALSAEAFF	TGCAGCGCCCTTAGTGCTGAAGCTTTCTTT
TRBV5-1	.	16	TRBJ2-6	.	CASSPKVASGANVLTF	TGCGCCAGCAGCCCCAAAGTGGCCTCTGGGGCCAACGTCCTGACTTTC
TRBV5-6	.	14	TRBJ2-7	.	CASSFGQVAYEQYF	TGTGCCAGCAGCTTCGGTCAGGTAGCCTACGAGCAGTACTTC
TRBV4-3	.	17	TRBJ2-6	.	CASSRSQTSSGANVLTF	TGCGCCAGCAGCCGCTCACAGACAAGCTCTGGGGCCAACGTCCTGACTTTC